The rows below give T cell receptor beta chains drawn from one sample of a study of Ad26.COV2.S vaccination and SARS-CoV-2 variants. The repertoire was sequenced with immunoSEQ multiplex PCR; TCRdb's copy has only in-frame clones and lacks some. The profile shows around 350,000 clones, 70% to 90% of them singletons. Source: peripheral blood, taken in a trial of Ad26.COV2.S vaccine versus placebo. The receptors were gathered from a person aged 18 to 59 who received the Ad26.COV2.S COVID-19 vaccine or a placebo. The CDR3 runs from the conserved cysteine through the conserved F or W. Fields, in order: V gene, CDR3 protein.

v_call: TRBV12-3/TRBV12-4; cdr3_aa: CASSLVYEQYF
v_call: TRBV5-1; cdr3_aa: CASSPIPGVSNQPQHF
v_call: TRBV7-2; cdr3_aa: CASGRQGGTEAFF
v_call: TRBV6-6; cdr3_aa: CASFRGPQTADTQYF
v_call: TRBV6-4; cdr3_aa: CASRYRLAGVPYEQYF
v_call: TRBV24-1; cdr3_aa: CATSSAGATNEKLFF
v_call: TRBV25-1; cdr3_aa: CASSEGAKGNSPLHF
v_call: TRBV6-1; cdr3_aa: CASSGSLAGAHNEQFF
v_call: TRBV27; cdr3_aa: CASTSSGGSKNIQYF
v_call: TRBV25-1; cdr3_aa: CASSLQEPEKLFF
v_call: TRBV12-3/TRBV12-4; cdr3_aa: CASITQGQAEQFF
v_call: TRBV3-1/TRBV3-2; cdr3_aa: CASSHEGQGTEAFF
v_call: TRBV29-1; cdr3_aa: CSVVKGLGSSYNEQFF
v_call: TRBV7-2; cdr3_aa: CASSLDLFQGYTF
v_call: TRBV19; cdr3_aa: CASSRAGAYEQYF
v_call: TRBV11-2; cdr3_aa: CASSLEGVLGEKLFF
v_call: TRBV7-2; cdr3_aa: CASSLATITGELFF
v_call: TRBV28; cdr3_aa: CASSSGTGKPETQYF
v_call: TRBV6-5; cdr3_aa: CASKQGATNEKLFF
v_call: TRBV19; cdr3_aa: CASKVSGMPQRAKNIQYF
v_call: TRBV2; cdr3_aa: CVTQSSWTNGGYTF
v_call: TRBV7-9; cdr3_aa: CASSKGLAFQGRDTQYF
v_call: TRBV6-6; cdr3_aa: CASSRGGGMSSYNEQFF
v_call: TRBV5-1; cdr3_aa: CASSLIQGEDTQYF
v_call: TRBV29-1; cdr3_aa: CSVEGDSNTGELFF
v_call: TRBV5-1; cdr3_aa: CASKNWYEESYEQYF
v_call: TRBV19; cdr3_aa: CASSNLGQGKADTQYF
v_call: TRBV19; cdr3_aa: CASSIVHRGLTYIQYF